This is a list of T cell receptor beta chains from one sample in a study of Graves' ophthalmopathy and Graves' hyperthyroidism. TCRdb re-derived calls from the multiplex PCR reads in MiXCR, one entry per CDR3 protein. The sample records approximately 1.2 million distinct CDR3 sequences, about 35% being singletons. Sequencing was carried out using peripheral blood or thyroid tissue (not recorded which). These receptors all come from an adult man with Graves' hyperthyroidism. Each CDR3 is given with its conserved first and last residue. The order of the fields is J gene, clone size, CDR3 length, V gene, D gene, CDR3 protein, CDR3 DNA. D genes are given only for firm matches. Rows give clone size only sometimes, using once, few, many, or a class for an expanded clone.

J: TRBJ1-1; size: NA; length: 14; V: TRBV10-3; D: TRBD1; CDR3: CAISGTGGFTEAFF; DNA: TGTGCCATCAGCGGGACAGGGGGCTTCACTGAAGCTTTCTTT
J: TRBJ1-2; size: few; length: 15; V: TRBV6-6; D: NA; CDR3: CASSYSKGDDYGYTF; DNA: TGTGCCAGCAGTTACTCGAAAGGGGATGACTATGGCTACACCTTC
J: TRBJ1-2; size: NA; length: 14; V: TRBV12-3/TRBV12-4; D: NA; CDR3: CASSRSEDLYGYTF; DNA: TGTGCCAGCAGCCGAAGCGAGGATCTCTATGGCTACACCTTC
J: TRBJ2-2; size: NA; length: 14; V: TRBV19; D: NA; CDR3: CASEQGWGTGELFF; DNA: TGTGCCAGCGAACAGGGTTGGGGCACCGGGGAGCTGTTTTTT
J: TRBJ1-5; size: once; length: 16; V: TRBV5-1; D: NA; CDR3: CAGSLAGGFSNQPQHF; DNA: TGCGCCGGCAGCTTGGCGGGGGGGTTTAGCAATCAGCCCCAGCATTTT
J: TRBJ1-6; size: NA; length: 13; V: TRBV9; D: NA; CDR3: CASSLGRDPPLHF; DNA: TGTGCCAGCAGCCTGGGTAGGGATCCACCCCTCCACTTT
J: TRBJ2-5; size: many; length: 19; V: TRBV11-2; D: TRBD2; CDR3: CASSLGTGLAGGNQETQYF; DNA: TGTGCCAGCAGCTTAGGCACGGGACTAGCGGGAGGAAACCAAGAGACCCAGTACTTC
J: TRBJ1-3; size: few; length: 13; V: TRBV6-6; D: NA; CDR3: CASRWAYGNTIYF; DNA: TGTGCCAGCAGGTGGGCTTATGGAAACACCATATATTTT
J: TRBJ1-4; size: few; length: 15; V: TRBV7-2; D: TRBD1; CDR3: CASRTRDRTNEKLFF; DNA: TGTGCCAGCAGAACTCGGGACAGAACTAATGAAAAACTGTTTTTT
J: TRBJ2-7; size: NA; length: 14; V: TRBV7-8; D: TRBD2; CDR3: CASIHSGGLAAATF; DNA: TGTGCCAGCATCCACAGCGGCGGACTAGCGGCTGCCACCTTC
J: TRBJ1-1; size: NA; length: 13; V: TRBV20-1; D: TRBD1; CDR3: CSARGGQGTVAFF; DNA: TGCAGTGCTAGAGGAGGACAGGGGACGGTTGCTTTCTTT
J: TRBJ1-1; size: many; length: 13; V: TRBV7-2; D: NA; CDR3: CASSLSPRGEAFF; DNA: TGTGCCAGCAGCTTAAGTCCCAGAGGGGAAGCTTTCTTT
J: TRBJ2-2; size: many; length: 19; V: TRBV25-1; D: TRBD2; CDR3: CASSEGGSGSIWGSGELFF; DNA: TGTGCCAGCAGTGAAGGGGGTAGCGGGAGTATATGGGGGTCCGGGGAGCTGTTTTTT
J: TRBJ2-7; size: NA; length: 14; V: TRBV29-1; D: TRBD1; CDR3: CSVEADRGSYEQYF; DNA: TGCAGCGTTGAGGCGGACAGGGGTAGCTACGAGCAGTACTTC
J: TRBJ1-5; size: many; length: 12; V: TRBV24-1; D: NA; CDR3: CATAGDNQPQHF; DNA: TGTGCCACCGCAGGGGACAATCAGCCCCAGCATTTT
J: TRBJ2-5; size: many; length: 15; V: TRBV2; D: TRBD2; CDR3: CASSGLADGQETQYF; DNA: TGTGCCAGCAGTGGACTAGCGGACGGACAAGAGACCCAGTACTTC
J: TRBJ1-5; size: few; length: 15; V: TRBV20-1; D: TRBD1; CDR3: CSATGTVRSNQPQHF; DNA: TGCAGTGCTACCGGGACAGTTAGGAGCAATCAGCCCCAGCATTTT
J: TRBJ2-5; size: few; length: 15; V: TRBV5-8; D: TRBD1; CDR3: CASSLVDRAKETQYF; DNA: TGTGCCAGCAGCTTGGTGGACAGGGCGAAAGAGACCCAGTACTTC
J: TRBJ2-7; size: NA; length: 12; V: TRBV29-1; D: TRBD1; CDR3: CGAGTGYYEQYF; DNA: TGCGGGGCCGGGACAGGGTATTACGAGCAGTACTTC
J: TRBJ2-5; size: NA; length: 15; V: TRBV11-1; D: NA; CDR3: CASSLRGRFVETQYF; DNA: TGTGCCAGCAGCTTAAGAGGGAGGTTCGTTGAGACCCAGTACTTC
J: TRBJ1-1; size: many; length: 14; V: TRBV6-5; D: TRBD1; CDR3: CASTRDRDGAEAFF; DNA: TGTGCCAGCACCCGGGACAGGGATGGCGCTGAAGCTTTCTTT
J: TRBJ2-5; size: many; length: 13; V: TRBV12-3/TRBV12-4; D: NA; CDR3: CASSLGAKETQYF; DNA: TGTGCCAGCAGCTTAGGGGCTAAAGAGACCCAGTACTTC
J: TRBJ1-6; size: NA; length: 14; V: TRBV20-1; D: TRBD1; CDR3: CSARARTGDSPLHF; DNA: TGCAGTGCTAGAGCTAGGACAGGGGATTCACCCCTCCACTTT
J: TRBJ1-4; size: NA; length: 12; V: TRBV25-1; D: NA; CDR3: CASSAWGRKLFF; DNA: TGTGCCAGCAGTGCTTGGGGCAGAAAACTGTTTTTT